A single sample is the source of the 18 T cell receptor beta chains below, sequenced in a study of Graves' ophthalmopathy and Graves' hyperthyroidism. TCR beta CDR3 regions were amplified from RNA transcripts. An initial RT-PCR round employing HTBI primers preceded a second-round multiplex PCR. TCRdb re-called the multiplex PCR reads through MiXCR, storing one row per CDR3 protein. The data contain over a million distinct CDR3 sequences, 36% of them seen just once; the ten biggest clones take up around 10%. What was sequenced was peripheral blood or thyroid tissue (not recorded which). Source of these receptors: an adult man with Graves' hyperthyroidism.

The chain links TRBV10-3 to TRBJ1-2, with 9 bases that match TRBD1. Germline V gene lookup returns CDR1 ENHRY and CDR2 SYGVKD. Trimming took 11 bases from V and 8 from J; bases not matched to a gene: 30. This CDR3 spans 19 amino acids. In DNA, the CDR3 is TGTGCCTCACCACGGTATCCGGGACAGGGACAATCCCCCCATCAGGGCTACACCTTC. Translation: CASPRYPGQGQSPHQGYTF.

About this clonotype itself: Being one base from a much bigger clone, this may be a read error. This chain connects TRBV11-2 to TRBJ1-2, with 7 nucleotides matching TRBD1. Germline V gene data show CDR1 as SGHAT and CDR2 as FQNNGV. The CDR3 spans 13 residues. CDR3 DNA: TGTACCAGCAGCATCGGGACAGCGTATGGCTACACCTTC. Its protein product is CTSSIGTAYGYTF.

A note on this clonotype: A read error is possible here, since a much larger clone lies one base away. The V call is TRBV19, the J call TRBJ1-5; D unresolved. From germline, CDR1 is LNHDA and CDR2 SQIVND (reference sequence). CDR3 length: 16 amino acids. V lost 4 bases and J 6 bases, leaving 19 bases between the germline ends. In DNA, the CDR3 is TGTGCCAGTAGTACGAGTCCGGCCGCCAAAGGTCAGCCCCAGCATTTT. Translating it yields CASSTSPAAKGQPQHF.

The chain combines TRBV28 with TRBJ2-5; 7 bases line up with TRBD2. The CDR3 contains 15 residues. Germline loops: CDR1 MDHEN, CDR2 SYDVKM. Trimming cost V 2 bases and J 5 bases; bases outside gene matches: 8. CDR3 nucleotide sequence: TGTGCCAGCAGTTTAAGGGCACGAGCGGGGGAGACCCAGTACTTC. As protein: CASSLRARAGETQYF.

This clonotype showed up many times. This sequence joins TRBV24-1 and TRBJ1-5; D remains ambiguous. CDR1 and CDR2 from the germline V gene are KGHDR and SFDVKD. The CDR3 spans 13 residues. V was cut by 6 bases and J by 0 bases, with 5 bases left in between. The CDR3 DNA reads TGTGCCACCAGTCCGCATAGCAATCAGCCCCAGCATTTT. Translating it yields CATSPHSNQPQHF.

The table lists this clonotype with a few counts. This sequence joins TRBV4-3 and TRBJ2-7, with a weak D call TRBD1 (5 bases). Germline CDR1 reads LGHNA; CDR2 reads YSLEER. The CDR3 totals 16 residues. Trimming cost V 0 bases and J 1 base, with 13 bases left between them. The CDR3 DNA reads TGCGCCAGCAGCCAAGATGAAGGGGCAGGATCCTACGAGCAGTACTTC. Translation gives CASSQDEGAGSYEQYF.

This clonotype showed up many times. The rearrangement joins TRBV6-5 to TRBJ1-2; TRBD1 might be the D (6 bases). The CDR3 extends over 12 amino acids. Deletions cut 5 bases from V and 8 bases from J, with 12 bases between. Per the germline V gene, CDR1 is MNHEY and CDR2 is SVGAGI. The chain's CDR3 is CASSEGVGGYTF. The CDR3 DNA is TGTGCCAGCAGTGAGGGGGTTGGCGGCTACACCTTC.

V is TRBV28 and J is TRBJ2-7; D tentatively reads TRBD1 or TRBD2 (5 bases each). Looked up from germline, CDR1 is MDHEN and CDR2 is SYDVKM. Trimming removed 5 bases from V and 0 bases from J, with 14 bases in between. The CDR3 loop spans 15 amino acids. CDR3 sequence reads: CASSDGTGSSYEQYF. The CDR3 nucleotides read TGTGCCAGCAGTGACGGGACGGGGTCCTCCTACGAGCAGTACTTC.

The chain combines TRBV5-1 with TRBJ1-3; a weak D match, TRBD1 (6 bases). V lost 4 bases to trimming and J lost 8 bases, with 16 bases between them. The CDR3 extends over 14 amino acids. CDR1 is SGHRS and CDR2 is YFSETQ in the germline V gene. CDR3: CASSPRGGVDTIYF. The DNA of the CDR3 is TGCGCCAGCAGCCCCCGGGGGGGCGTTGACACCATATATTTT. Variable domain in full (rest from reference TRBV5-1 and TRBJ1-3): KAGVTQTPRYLIKTRGQQVTLSCSPISGHRSVSWYQQTPGQGLQFLFEYFSETQRNKGNFPGRFSGRQFSNSRSEMNVSTLELGDSALYLCASSPRGGVDTIYFGEGSWLTVV.

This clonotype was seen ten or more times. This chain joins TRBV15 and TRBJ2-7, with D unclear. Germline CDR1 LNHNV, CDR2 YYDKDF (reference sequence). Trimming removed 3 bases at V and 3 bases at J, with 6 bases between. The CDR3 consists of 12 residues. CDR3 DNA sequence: TGTGCCACCAGCAGCTCGGACTACGAGCAGTACTTC. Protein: CATSSSDYEQYF.

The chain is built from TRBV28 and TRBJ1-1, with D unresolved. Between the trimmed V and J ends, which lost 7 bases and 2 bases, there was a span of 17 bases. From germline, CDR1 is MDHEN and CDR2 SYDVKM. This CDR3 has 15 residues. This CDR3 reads CASMGTAAGNTEAFF. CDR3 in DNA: TGTGCCAGCATGGGTACGGCCGCGGGAAACACTGAAGCTTTCTTT.

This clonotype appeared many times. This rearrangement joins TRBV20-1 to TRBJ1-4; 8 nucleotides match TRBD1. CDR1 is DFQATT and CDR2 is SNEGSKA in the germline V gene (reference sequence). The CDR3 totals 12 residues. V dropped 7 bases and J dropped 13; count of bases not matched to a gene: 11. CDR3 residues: CSVRGTGQRLFF. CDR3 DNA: TGCAGTGTAAGGGGGACAGGACAAAGACTGTTTTTT.

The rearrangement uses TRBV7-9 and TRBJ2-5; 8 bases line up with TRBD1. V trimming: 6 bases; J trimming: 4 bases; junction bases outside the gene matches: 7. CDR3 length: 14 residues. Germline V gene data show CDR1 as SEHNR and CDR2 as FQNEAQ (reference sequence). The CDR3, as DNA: TGTGCCAGCAGTTCGCGGACAGGGATAGAGACCCAGTACTTC. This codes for CASSSRTGIETQYF.

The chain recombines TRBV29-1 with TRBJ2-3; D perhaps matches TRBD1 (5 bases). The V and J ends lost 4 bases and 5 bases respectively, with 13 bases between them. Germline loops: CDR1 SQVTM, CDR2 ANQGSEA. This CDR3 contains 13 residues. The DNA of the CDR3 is TGCAGCGTTGCCGGTAATCAGGGAGATACGCAGTATTTT. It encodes CSVAGNQGDTQYF.

Written as DNA, the CDR3 is TGTGCCAGCTCACTGACAGGGAGGAGCTCCTATAATTCACCCCTCCACTTT. This translates into CASSLTGRSSYNSPLHF. The gene calls are TRBV11-3 and TRBJ1-6; 7 nucleotides align to TRBD1. Germline V CDR1 and CDR2: SGHNT, YENEEA. V lost 8 bases, J lost 0 bases, and 10 bases stayed unmatched. The CDR3 has 17 amino acids. Using reference TRBV11-3 and TRBJ1-6 for the parts outside the CDR3, the full variable domain is EAGVVQSPRYKIIEKKQPVAFWCNPISGHNTLYWYLQNLGQGPELLIRYENEEAVDDSQLPKDRFSAERLKGVDSTLKIQPAELGDSAVYLCASSLTGRSSYNSPLHFGNGTRLTVT.

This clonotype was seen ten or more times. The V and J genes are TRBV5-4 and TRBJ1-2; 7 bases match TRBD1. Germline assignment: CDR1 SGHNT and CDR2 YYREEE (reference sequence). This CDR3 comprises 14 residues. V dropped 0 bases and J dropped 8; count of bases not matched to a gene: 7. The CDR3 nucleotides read TGTGCCAGCAGCTTGGAGCGGACAGGAAAAGGCTACACCTTC. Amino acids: CASSLERTGKGYTF.

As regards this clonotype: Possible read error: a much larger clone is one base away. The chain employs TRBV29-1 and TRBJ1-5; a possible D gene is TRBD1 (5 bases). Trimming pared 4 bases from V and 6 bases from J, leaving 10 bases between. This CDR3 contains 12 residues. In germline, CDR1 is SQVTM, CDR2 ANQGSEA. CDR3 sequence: CSVANRSQPQHF. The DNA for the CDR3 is TGCAGCGTTGCGAACAGGAGTCAGCCCCAGCATTTT.

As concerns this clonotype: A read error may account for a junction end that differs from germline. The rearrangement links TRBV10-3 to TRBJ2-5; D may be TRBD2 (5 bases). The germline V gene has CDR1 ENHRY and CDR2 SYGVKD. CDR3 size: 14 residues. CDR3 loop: CASSYSSQAGTQYF. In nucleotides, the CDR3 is TGTGCCAGCAGTTACTCGTCGCAGGCGGGGACCCAGTACTTC.